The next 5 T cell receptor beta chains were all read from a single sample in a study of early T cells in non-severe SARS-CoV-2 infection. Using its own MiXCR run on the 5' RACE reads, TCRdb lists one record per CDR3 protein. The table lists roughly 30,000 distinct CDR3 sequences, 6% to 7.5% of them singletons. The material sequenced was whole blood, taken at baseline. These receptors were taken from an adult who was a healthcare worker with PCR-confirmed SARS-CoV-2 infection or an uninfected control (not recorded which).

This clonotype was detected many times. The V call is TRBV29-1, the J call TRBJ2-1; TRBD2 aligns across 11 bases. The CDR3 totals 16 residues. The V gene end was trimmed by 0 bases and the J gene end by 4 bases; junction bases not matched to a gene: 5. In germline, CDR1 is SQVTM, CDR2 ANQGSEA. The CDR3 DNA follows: TGCAGCGTTGAAGAACTAGCGGGAGTAGGGTACAATGAGCAGTTCTTC. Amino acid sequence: CSVEELAGVGYNEQFF.

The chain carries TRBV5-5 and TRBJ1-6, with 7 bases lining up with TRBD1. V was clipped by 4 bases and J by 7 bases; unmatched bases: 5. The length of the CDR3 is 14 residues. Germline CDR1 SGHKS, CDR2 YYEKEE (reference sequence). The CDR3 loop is CASSPGQRNSPLHF. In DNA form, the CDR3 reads TGTGCCAGCAGCCCGGGACAGAGAAATTCACCCCTCCACTTT.

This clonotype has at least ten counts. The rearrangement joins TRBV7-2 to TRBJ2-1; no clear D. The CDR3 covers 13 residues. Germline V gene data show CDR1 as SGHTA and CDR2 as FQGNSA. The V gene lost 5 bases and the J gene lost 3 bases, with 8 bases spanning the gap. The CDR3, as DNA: TGTGCCAGCAGCCCCCCATACTACAATGAGCAGTTCTTC. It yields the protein CASSPPYYNEQFF.

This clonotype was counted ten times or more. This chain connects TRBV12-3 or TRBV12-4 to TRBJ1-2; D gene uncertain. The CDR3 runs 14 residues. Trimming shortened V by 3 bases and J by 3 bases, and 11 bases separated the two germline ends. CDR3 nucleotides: TGTGCCAGCAGTTTTAATGGAGGGCACTATGGCTACACCTTC. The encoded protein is CASSFNGGHYGYTF.

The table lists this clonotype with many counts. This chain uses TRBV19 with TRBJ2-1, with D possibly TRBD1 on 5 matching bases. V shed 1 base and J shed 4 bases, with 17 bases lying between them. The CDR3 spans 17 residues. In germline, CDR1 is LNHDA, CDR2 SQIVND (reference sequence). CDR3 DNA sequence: TGTGCCAGTAGTATAGCTGCCAGGGTGATCGGATACAATGAGCAGTTCTTC. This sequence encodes CASSIAARVIGYNEQFF.